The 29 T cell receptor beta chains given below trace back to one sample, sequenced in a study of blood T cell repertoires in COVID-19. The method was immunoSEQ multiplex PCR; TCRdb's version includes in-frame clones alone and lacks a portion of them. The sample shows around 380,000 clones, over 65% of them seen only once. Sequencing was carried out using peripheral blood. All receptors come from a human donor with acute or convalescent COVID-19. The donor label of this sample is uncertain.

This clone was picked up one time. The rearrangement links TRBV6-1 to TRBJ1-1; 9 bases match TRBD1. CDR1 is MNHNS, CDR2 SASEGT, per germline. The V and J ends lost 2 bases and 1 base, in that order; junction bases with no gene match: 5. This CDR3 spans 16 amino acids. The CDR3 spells CASSERQGVRNTEAFF. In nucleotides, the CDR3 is TGTGCCAGCAGTGAAAGACAGGGGGTACGGAACACTGAAGCTTTCTTT.

The CDR3 bases are TGCGCCAGCAGTGAGTCGAGGGCAGTCAACACTGAAGCTTTCTTT. Translation gives CASSESRAVNTEAFF. This sequence joins TRBV10-1 and TRBJ1-1; D unresolved. CDR1 is WNHNN, CDR2 SYGVQD, per germline (reference sequence). Trimming pared 0 bases from V and 2 bases from J, leaving 10 bases between. The length of the CDR3 is 15 residues.

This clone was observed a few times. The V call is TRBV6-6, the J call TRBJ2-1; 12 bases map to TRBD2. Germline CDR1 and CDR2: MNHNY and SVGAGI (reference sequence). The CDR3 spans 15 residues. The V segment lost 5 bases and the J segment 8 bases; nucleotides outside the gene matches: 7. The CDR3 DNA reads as TGTGCCAGCAGTAATGGACTAGCGGGACGGTATGAGCAGTTCTTC. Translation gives CASSNGLAGRYEQFF.

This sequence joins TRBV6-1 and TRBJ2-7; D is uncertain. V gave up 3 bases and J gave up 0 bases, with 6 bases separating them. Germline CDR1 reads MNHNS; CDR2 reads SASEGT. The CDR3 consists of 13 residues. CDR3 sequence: CASSDRFSYEQYF. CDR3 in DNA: TGTGCCAGCAGTGACAGATTCTCCTACGAGCAGTACTTC.

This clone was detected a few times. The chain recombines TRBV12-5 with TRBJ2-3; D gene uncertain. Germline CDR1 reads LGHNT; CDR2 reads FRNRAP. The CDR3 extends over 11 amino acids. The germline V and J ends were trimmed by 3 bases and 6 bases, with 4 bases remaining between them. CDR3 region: CASGFHDTQYF. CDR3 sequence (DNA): TGTGCTAGTGGTTTTCATGATACGCAGTATTTT.

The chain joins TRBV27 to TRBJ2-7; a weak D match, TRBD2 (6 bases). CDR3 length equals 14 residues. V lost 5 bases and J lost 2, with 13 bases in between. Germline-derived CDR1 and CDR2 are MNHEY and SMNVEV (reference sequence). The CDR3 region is CASSRYGGTYEQYF. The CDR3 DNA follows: TGTGCCAGCAGTAGATACGGGGGAACCTACGAGCAGTACTTC.

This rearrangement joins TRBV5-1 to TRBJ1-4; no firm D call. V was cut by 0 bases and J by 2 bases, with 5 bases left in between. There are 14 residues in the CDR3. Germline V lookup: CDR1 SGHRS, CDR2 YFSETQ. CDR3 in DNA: TGCGCCAGCAGCTTGGGTCCGACTAATGAAAAACTGTTTTTT. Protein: CASSLGPTNEKLFF.

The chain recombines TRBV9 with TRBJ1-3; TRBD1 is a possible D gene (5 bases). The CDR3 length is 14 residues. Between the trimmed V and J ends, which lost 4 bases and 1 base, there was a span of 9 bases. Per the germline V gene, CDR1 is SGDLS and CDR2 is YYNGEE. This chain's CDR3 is CASSKQDSGNTIYF. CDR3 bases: TGTGCCAGCAGCAAACAGGATTCTGGAAACACCATATATTTT.

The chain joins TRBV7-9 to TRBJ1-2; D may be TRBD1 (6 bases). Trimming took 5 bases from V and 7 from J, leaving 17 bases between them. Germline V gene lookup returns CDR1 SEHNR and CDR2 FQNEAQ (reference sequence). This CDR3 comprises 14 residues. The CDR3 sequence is CASSANRAYGGYTF. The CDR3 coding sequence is TGTGCCAGCAGCGCAAACAGGGCCTATGGTGGCTACACCTTC.

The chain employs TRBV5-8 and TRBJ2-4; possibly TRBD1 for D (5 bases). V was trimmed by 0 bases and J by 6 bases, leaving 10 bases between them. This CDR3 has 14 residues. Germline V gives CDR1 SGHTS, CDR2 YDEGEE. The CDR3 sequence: CASSLELGVNIQYF. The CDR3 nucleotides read TGTGCCAGCAGCTTGGAGTTAGGGGTAAACATTCAGTACTTC. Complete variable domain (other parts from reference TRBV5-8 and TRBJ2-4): EAGVTQSPTHLIKTRGQQATLRCSPISGHTSVYWYQQALGLGLQFLLWYDEGEERNRGNFPPRFSGRQFPNYSSELNVNALELEDSALYLCASSLELGVNIQYFGAGTRLSVL.

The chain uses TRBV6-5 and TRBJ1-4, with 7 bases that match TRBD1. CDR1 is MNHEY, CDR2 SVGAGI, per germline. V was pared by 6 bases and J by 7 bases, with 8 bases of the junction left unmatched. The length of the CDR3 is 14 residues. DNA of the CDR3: TGTGCCAGCAGCCGACAGGGAAAGGGTGAAAAACTGTTTTTT. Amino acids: CASSRQGKGEKLFF.

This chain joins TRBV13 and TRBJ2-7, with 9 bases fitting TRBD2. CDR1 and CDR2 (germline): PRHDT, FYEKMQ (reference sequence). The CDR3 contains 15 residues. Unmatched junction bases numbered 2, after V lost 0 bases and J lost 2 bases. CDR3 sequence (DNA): TGTGCCAGCAGCTTAGGGACTAGCGGAACCTACGAGCAGTACTTC. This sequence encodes CASSLGTSGTYEQYF. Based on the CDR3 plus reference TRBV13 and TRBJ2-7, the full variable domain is AAGVIQSPRHLIKEKRETATLKCYPIPRHDTVYWYQQGPGQDPQFLISFYEKMQSDKGSIPDRFSAQQFSDYHSELNMSSLELGDSALYFCASSLGTSGTYEQYFGPGTRLTVT.

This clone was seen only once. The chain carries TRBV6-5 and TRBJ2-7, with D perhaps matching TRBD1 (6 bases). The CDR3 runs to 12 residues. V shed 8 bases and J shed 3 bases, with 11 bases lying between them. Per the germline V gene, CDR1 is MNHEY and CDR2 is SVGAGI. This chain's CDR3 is CASGDTSYEQYF. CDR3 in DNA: TGTGCCAGCGGGGACACCAGCTACGAGCAGTACTTC.

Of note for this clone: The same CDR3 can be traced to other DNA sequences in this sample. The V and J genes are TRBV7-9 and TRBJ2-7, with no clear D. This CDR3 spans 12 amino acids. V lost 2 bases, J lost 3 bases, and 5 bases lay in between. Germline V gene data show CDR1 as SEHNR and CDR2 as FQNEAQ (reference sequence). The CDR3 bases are TGTGCCAGCAGCTTAACTGGCTACGAGCAGTACTTC. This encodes CASSLTGYEQYF. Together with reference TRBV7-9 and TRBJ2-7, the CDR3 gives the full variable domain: DTGVSQNPRHKITKRGQNVTFRCDPISEHNRLYWYRQTLGQGPEFLTYFQNEAQLEKSRLLSDRFSAERPKGSFSTLEIQRTEQGDSAMYLCASSLTGYEQYFGPGTRLTVT.

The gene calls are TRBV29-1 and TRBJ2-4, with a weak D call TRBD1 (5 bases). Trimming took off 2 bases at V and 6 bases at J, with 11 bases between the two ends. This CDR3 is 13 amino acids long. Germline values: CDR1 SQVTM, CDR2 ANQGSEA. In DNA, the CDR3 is TGCAGCGTTGAACTCTCAGGGTCAAACATTCAGTACTTC. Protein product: CSVELSGSNIQYF.

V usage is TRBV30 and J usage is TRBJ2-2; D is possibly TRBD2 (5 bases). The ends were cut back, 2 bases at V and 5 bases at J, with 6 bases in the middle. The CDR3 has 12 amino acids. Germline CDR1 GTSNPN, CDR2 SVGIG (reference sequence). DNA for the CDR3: TGTGCCTGGAGTCCGGGGACCGGGGAGCTGTTTTTT. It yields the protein CAWSPGTGELFF.

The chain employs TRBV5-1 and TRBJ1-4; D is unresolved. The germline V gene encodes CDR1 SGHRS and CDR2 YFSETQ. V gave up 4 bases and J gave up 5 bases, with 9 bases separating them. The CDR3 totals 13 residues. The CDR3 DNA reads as TGCGCCAGCAGCAAGACGGGAAATGAAAAACTGTTTTTT. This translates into CASSKTGNEKLFF.

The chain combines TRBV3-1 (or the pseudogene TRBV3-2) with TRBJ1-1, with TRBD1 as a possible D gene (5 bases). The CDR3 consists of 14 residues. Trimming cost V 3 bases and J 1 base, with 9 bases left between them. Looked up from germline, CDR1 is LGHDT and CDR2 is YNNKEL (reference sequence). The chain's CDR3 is CASSHRATNTEAFF. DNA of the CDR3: TGTGCCAGCAGCCACAGGGCTACGAACACTGAAGCTTTCTTT.

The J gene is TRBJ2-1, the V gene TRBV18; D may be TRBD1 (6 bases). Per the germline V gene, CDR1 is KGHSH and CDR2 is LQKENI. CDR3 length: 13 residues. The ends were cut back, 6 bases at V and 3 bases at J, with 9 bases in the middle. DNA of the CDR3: TGTGCCAGCTCCTCGACAGGCTACAATGAGCAGTTCTTC. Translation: CASSSTGYNEQFF.

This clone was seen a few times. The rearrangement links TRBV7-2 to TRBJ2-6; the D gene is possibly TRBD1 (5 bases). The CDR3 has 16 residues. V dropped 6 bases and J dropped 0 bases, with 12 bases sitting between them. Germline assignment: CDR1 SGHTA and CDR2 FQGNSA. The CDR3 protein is CASRPDSRSGANVLTF. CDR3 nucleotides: TGTGCCAGCAGACCAGACAGCCGCTCTGGGGCCAACGTCCTGACTTTC. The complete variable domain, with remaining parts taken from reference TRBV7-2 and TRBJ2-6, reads GAGVSQSPSNKVTEKGKDVELRCDPISGHTALYWYRQSLGQGLEFLIYFQGNSAPDKSGLPSDRFSAERTGGSVSTLTIQRTQQEDSAVYLCASRPDSRSGANVLTFGAGSRLTVL.

The CDR3 spells CAWSVRGTGSTEAFF. The CDR3 nucleotides are TGTGCCTGGAGCGTCCGAGGGACAGGGTCCACTGAAGCTTTCTTT. The genes are TRBV30 and TRBJ1-1, with 9 bases aligning to TRBD1. Germline values: CDR1 GTSNPN, CDR2 SVGIG (reference sequence). The CDR3 runs to 15 residues. Germline trimming cut 3 bases from V and 4 bases from J; bases unmatched to any gene: 9.

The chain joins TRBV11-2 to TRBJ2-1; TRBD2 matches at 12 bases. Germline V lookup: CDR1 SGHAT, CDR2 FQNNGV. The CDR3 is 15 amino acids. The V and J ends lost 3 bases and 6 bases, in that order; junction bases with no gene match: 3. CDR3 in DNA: TGTGCCAGCAGCTTTAGGGGACTAGCGGGCAATGAGCAGTTCTTC. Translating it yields CASSFRGLAGNEQFF.

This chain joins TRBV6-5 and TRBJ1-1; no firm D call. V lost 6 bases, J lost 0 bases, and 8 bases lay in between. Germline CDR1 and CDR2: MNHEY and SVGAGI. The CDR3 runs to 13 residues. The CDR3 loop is CASRGGVNTEAFF. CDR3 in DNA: TGTGCCAGCAGGGGTGGAGTGAACACTGAAGCTTTCTTT.

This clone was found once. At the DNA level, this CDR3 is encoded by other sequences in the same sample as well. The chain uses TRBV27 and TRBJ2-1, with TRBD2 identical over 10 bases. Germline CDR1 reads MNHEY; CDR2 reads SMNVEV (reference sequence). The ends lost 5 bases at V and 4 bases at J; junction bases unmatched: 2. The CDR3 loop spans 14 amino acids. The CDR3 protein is CASSRLAGYNEQFF. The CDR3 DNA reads TGTGCCAGCAGTCGACTAGCGGGTTACAATGAGCAGTTCTTC.

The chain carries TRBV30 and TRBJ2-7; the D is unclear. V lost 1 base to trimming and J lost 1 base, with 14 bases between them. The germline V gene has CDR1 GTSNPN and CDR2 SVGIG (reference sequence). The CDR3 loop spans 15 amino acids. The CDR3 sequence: CAWSEARFPSYEQYF. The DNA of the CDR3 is TGTGCCTGGAGTGAAGCCAGGTTTCCATCCTACGAGCAGTACTTC.

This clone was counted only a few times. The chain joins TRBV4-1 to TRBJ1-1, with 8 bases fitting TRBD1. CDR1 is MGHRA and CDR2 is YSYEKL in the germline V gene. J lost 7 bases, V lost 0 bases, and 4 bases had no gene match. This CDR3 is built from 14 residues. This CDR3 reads CASSQEAGGNEAFF. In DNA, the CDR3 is TGCGCCAGCAGCCAAGAGGCAGGGGGCAATGAAGCTTTCTTT.

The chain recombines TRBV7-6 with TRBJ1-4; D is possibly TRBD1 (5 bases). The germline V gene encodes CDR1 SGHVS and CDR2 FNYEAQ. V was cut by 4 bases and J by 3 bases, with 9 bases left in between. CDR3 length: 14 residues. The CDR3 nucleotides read TGTGCCAGCAGCTCGGGGGGGTCTAATGAAAAACTGTTTTTT. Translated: CASSSGGSNEKLFF. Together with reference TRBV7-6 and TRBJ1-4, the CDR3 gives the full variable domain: GAGVSQSPRYKVTKRGQDVALRCDPISGHVSLYWYRQALGQGPEFLTYFNYEAQQDKSGLPNDRFSAERPEGSISTLTIQRTEQRDSAMYRCASSSGGSNEKLFFGSGTQLSVL.

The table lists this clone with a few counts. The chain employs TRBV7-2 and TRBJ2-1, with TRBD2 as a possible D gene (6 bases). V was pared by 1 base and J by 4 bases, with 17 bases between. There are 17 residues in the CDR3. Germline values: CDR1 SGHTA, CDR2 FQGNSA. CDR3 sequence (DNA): TGTGCCAGCAGCTTAGTCTCGGGGACTGGGACTTACAATGAGCAGTTCTTC. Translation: CASSLVSGTGTYNEQFF.

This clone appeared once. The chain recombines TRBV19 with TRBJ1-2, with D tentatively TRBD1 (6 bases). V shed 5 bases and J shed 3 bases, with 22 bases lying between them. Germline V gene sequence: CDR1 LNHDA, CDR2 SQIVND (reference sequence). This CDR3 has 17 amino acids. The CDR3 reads CASSARGVEPRYYGYTF. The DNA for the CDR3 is TGTGCCAGTAGTGCCAGGGGAGTCGAACCTCGATACTATGGCTACACCTTC.